A selection of T cell receptor beta chains follows, all from one sample in a study of blood T cells in healthy people across ages. MiXCR, run by TCRdb on the 5' RACE reads, gives a single entry per CDR3 protein. Of roughly 800,000 distinct CDR3 sequences in the sample, 20% to 30% were seen once. These records were also assigned to another study, of T cells of mothers and their children.

The material sequenced was blood. These receptors all stem from a boy younger than 18 in good health. The CDR3 runs from the conserved cysteine through the conserved F or W. Each record gives: CDR3 length, V gene, clone size, J gene, D gene, CDR3 DNA, CDR3 protein. A D gene is named only where the DNA matches it firmly. Size is omitted from some rows. Given values are once, few, many or a class for expanded clones.

cdr3_length: 16; v_call: TRBV12-3/TRBV12-4; clone_size: few; j_call: TRBJ1-4; d_call: -; cdr3_nt: TGTGCCAGCAGCCCGAGCGGGGGACTGTTTTATGAAAAACTGTTTTTT; cdr3_aa: CASSPSGGLFYEKLFF
cdr3_length: 13; v_call: TRBV6-2/TRBV6-3; clone_size: -; j_call: TRBJ2-1; d_call: -; cdr3_nt: TGTGCCAGCAGCCCACGAAGGGTAGGTGAGCAGTTCTTC; cdr3_aa: CASSPRRVGEQFF
cdr3_length: 13; v_call: TRBV20-1; clone_size: few; j_call: TRBJ1-2; d_call: TRBD1; cdr3_nt: TGCAGTGCTAGTCCCGGGACAGGGGGTGCCTACACCTTC; cdr3_aa: CSASPGTGGAYTF
cdr3_length: 15; v_call: TRBV7-2; clone_size: -; j_call: TRBJ2-7; d_call: TRBD2; cdr3_nt: TGTGCCAGCAGCCCTGGGACTAGCGGGATCTACGAGCAGTACTTC; cdr3_aa: CASSPGTSGIYEQYF
cdr3_length: 16; v_call: TRBV5-1; clone_size: -; j_call: TRBJ2-4; d_call: TRBD1; cdr3_nt: TGCGCCAGCAGCTTGGGCCACTCGACAGGGCTGGACATTCAGTACTTC; cdr3_aa: CASSLGHSTGLDIQYF
cdr3_length: 16; v_call: TRBV12-3/TRBV12-4; clone_size: -; j_call: TRBJ1-4; d_call: TRBD1; cdr3_nt: TGTGCCAGCACCCAACCCCAGGGGGGGAGTAATGAAAAACTGTTTTTT; cdr3_aa: CASTQPQGGSNEKLFF
cdr3_length: 16; v_call: TRBV28; clone_size: many; j_call: TRBJ1-4; d_call: -; cdr3_nt: TGTGCCAGCACCGCGATTGGGAGCGCAACTAATGAAAAACTGTTTTTT; cdr3_aa: CASTAIGSATNEKLFF
cdr3_length: 17; v_call: TRBV7-9; clone_size: -; j_call: TRBJ2-5; d_call: TRBD1; cdr3_nt: TGTGCCAGCAGCTTAGCCGACAGGGGGGGGATCCAAGAGACCCAGTACTTC; cdr3_aa: CASSLADRGGIQETQYF
cdr3_length: 14; v_call: TRBV7-9; clone_size: -; j_call: TRBJ2-7; d_call: TRBD2; cdr3_nt: TGTGCCAGCTCCCAACCCGCGGGGGCCTACGAGCAGTACTTC; cdr3_aa: CASSQPAGAYEQYF
cdr3_length: 15; v_call: TRBV7-3; clone_size: -; j_call: TRBJ2-3; d_call: -; cdr3_nt: TGTGCCAGCAGCTTATCTTCGTTATCCACAGATACGCAGTATTTT; cdr3_aa: CASSLSSLSTDTQYF
cdr3_length: 16; v_call: TRBV18; clone_size: few; j_call: TRBJ2-5; d_call: -; cdr3_nt: TGTGCCAGCTCACCTAATACCTTACGGACCGGGGAGACCCAGTACTTC; cdr3_aa: CASSPNTLRTGETQYF
cdr3_length: 13; v_call: TRBV27; clone_size: -; j_call: TRBJ1-2; d_call: -; cdr3_nt: TGTGTCAGCAGTTGGGCCAGGGACTATGGCTACACCTTC; cdr3_aa: CVSSWARDYGYTF
cdr3_length: 16; v_call: TRBV20-1; clone_size: -; j_call: TRBJ1-2; d_call: -; cdr3_nt: TGCAGTGCTAGAGATCCTGGAGGGGAAGCCGAATATGGCTACACCTTC; cdr3_aa: CSARDPGGEAEYGYTF
cdr3_length: 14; v_call: TRBV11-3; clone_size: few; j_call: TRBJ2-4; d_call: -; cdr3_nt: TGTGCCAGCAGCCTAGGGGTAGGGGAAAACATTCAGTACTTC; cdr3_aa: CASSLGVGENIQYF
cdr3_length: 14; v_call: TRBV6-2/TRBV6-3; clone_size: few; j_call: TRBJ1-2; d_call: -; cdr3_nt: TGTGCCAGCTGGGATCAAGGAAACGCTCATGGCTACACCTTC; cdr3_aa: CASWDQGNAHGYTF
cdr3_length: 13; v_call: TRBV20-1; clone_size: -; j_call: TRBJ1-2; d_call: TRBD1; cdr3_nt: TGCAGTGCTAGTTCGGGGACAGGGGGTGGCTACACCTTC; cdr3_aa: CSASSGTGGGYTF
cdr3_length: 20; v_call: TRBV20-1; clone_size: many; j_call: TRBJ1-1; d_call: TRBD1; cdr3_nt: TGCAGTGCAGACCCCGGTGCCGGGACAGGGGGTGGGGGTATGAACACTGAAGCTTTCTTT; cdr3_aa: CSADPGAGTGGGGMNTEAFF
cdr3_length: 17; v_call: TRBV6-4; clone_size: -; j_call: TRBJ2-3; d_call: TRBD2; cdr3_nt: TGTGCCAGCAGTGAAAAAATGGGACTAGCGAGCACAGATACGCAGTATTTT; cdr3_aa: CASSEKMGLASTDTQYF
cdr3_length: 15; v_call: TRBV29-1; clone_size: -; j_call: TRBJ2-7; d_call: -; cdr3_nt: TGCAGCGTTGAAGATCTGGCAGGGAAGGGCTACGAGCAGTACTTC; cdr3_aa: CSVEDLAGKGYEQYF
cdr3_length: 12; v_call: TRBV5-6; clone_size: once; j_call: TRBJ2-5; d_call: TRBD2; cdr3_nt: TGTGCCAGCAGCTTGGGCGGGGGACTGCAGTACTTC; cdr3_aa: CASSLGGGLQYF
cdr3_length: 18; v_call: TRBV7-9; clone_size: few; j_call: TRBJ2-7; d_call: TRBD2; cdr3_nt: TGTGCCAGCAGCTCCCTCGAACTAGCGGGGGCCCTTTCATACGAGCAGTACTTC; cdr3_aa: CASSSLELAGALSYEQYF
cdr3_length: 16; v_call: TRBV6-2/TRBV6-3; clone_size: few; j_call: TRBJ2-7; d_call: TRBD1; cdr3_nt: TGTGCCAGCAGTTCCAAACCGCGGGACAGGGCCTACGAGCAGTACTTC; cdr3_aa: CASSSKPRDRAYEQYF
cdr3_length: 12; v_call: TRBV29-1; clone_size: once; j_call: TRBJ1-2; d_call: -; cdr3_nt: TGCAGCCCTCGGGAAGGAGCACATGGCTACACCTTC; cdr3_aa: CSPREGAHGYTF
cdr3_length: 13; v_call: TRBV12-3/TRBV12-4; clone_size: few; j_call: TRBJ2-7; d_call: TRBD1; cdr3_nt: TGTGCCAGCAGTTGGACAGGGACCTACGAGCAGTACTTC; cdr3_aa: CASSWTGTYEQYF
cdr3_length: 13; v_call: TRBV12-3/TRBV12-4; clone_size: -; j_call: TRBJ2-5; d_call: -; cdr3_nt: TGTGCCAGCAGTGTCACTAACCAAGAGACCCAGTACTTC; cdr3_aa: CASSVTNQETQYF
cdr3_length: 13; v_call: TRBV28; clone_size: -; j_call: TRBJ2-7; d_call: -; cdr3_nt: TGTGCCAGCAGTTTATGCCGGGGAACCGAACAGTACTTC; cdr3_aa: CASSLCRGTEQYF
cdr3_length: 15; v_call: TRBV4-3; clone_size: -; j_call: TRBJ2-1; d_call: -; cdr3_nt: TGCGCCAGCAGCCAAGATTCAGACTCCTACAATGAGCAGTTCTTC; cdr3_aa: CASSQDSDSYNEQFF
cdr3_length: 14; v_call: TRBV12-3/TRBV12-4; clone_size: -; j_call: TRBJ1-2; d_call: -; cdr3_nt: TGTGCCAGCAGTTTAACGGGCCCTAGAGGTGGCTACACCTTC; cdr3_aa: CASSLTGPRGGYTF
cdr3_length: 12; v_call: TRBV6-5; clone_size: few; j_call: TRBJ2-5; d_call: -; cdr3_nt: TGTGCCAGCAGGACAAGACAAGAGACCCAGTACTTC; cdr3_aa: CASRTRQETQYF
cdr3_length: 15; v_call: TRBV12-3/TRBV12-4; clone_size: -; j_call: TRBJ1-2; d_call: TRBD1; cdr3_nt: TGTGCCAGCAGTCCGCACCGGGACAGCGCTGAGGGCTACACCTTC; cdr3_aa: CASSPHRDSAEGYTF
cdr3_length: 15; v_call: TRBV4-3; clone_size: -; j_call: TRBJ2-7; d_call: -; cdr3_nt: TGCGCCAGCAGCCATTCACACTCTGGGCAGGACGAGCAGTACTTC; cdr3_aa: CASSHSHSGQDEQYF
cdr3_length: 13; v_call: TRBV14; clone_size: -; j_call: TRBJ2-5; d_call: -; cdr3_nt: TGTGCCAGCAGCCAACCTTATGGCGAGACCCAGTACTTC; cdr3_aa: CASSQPYGETQYF
cdr3_length: 13; v_call: TRBV9; clone_size: -; j_call: TRBJ2-3; d_call: -; cdr3_nt: TGTGCCAGCAGCGTAGCTTCTGAAAATACGCAGTATTTT; cdr3_aa: CASSVASENTQYF
cdr3_length: 14; v_call: TRBV15; clone_size: -; j_call: TRBJ1-4; d_call: -; cdr3_nt: TGTGCCACCAGCAGACAGACAGGAAACGAAAAACCGTTTTTT; cdr3_aa: CATSRQTGNEKPFF
cdr3_length: 14; v_call: TRBV5-1; clone_size: -; j_call: TRBJ2-5; d_call: TRBD2; cdr3_nt: TGCGCCAGCAGGGGACTAGCGGGACAAGAGACCCAGTACTTC; cdr3_aa: CASRGLAGQETQYF
cdr3_length: 14; v_call: TRBV9; clone_size: once; j_call: TRBJ1-6; d_call: -; cdr3_nt: TGTGCCAGCAGCACGACCGGGACCAATTCACCCCTCCACTTT; cdr3_aa: CASSTTGTNSPLHF
cdr3_length: 18; v_call: TRBV15; clone_size: few; j_call: TRBJ1-6; d_call: TRBD1; cdr3_nt: TGTGCCACCAGCAGAGATGTGGTCAGGGGGGATAGAAATTCACCCCTCCACTTT; cdr3_aa: CATSRDVVRGDRNSPLHF
cdr3_length: 16; v_call: TRBV28; clone_size: -; j_call: TRBJ2-7; d_call: TRBD2; cdr3_nt: TGTGCCAGCAGTTCCCCGACTAGCGGGAGGGCGAGGGAGCAGTACTTC; cdr3_aa: CASSSPTSGRAREQYF
cdr3_length: 15; v_call: TRBV28; clone_size: -; j_call: TRBJ2-5; d_call: TRBD1; cdr3_nt: TGTGCCAGCAGTTCAAACAGGGGGGCCGAGGAGACCCAGTACTTC; cdr3_aa: CASSSNRGAEETQYF
cdr3_length: 16; v_call: TRBV21-1; clone_size: few; j_call: TRBJ1-2; d_call: -; cdr3_nt: TGTGCCAGCAGCAAAGGGACTCATACAGCGGGCTACGGCTACACCTTC; cdr3_aa: CASSKGTHTAGYGYTF
cdr3_length: 13; v_call: TRBV29-1; clone_size: few; j_call: TRBJ1-1; d_call: -; cdr3_nt: TGCAGCGTTGTAGACTTTTCGAACACTGAAGCTTTCTTT; cdr3_aa: CSVVDFSNTEAFF
cdr3_length: 14; v_call: TRBV4-2; clone_size: few; j_call: TRBJ2-7; d_call: TRBD1; cdr3_nt: TGTGCCAGCAGCCAAGACGGCAGGGGGTACGAGCAGTACTTC; cdr3_aa: CASSQDGRGYEQYF
cdr3_length: 14; v_call: TRBV5-5; clone_size: once; j_call: TRBJ2-1; d_call: -; cdr3_nt: TGTGCCAGCAGCCTATCGGACGTGTACAATGCGCAGTTCTTC; cdr3_aa: CASSLSDVYNAQFF
cdr3_length: 16; v_call: TRBV4-3; clone_size: -; j_call: TRBJ2-1; d_call: TRBD2; cdr3_nt: TGCGCCAGCAGCCAAGTGGGCGGGGGATACTACAATGAGCAGTTCTTC; cdr3_aa: CASSQVGGGYYNEQFF
cdr3_length: 15; v_call: TRBV7-2; clone_size: -; j_call: TRBJ2-7; d_call: -; cdr3_nt: TGTGCCAGCAGCTCAAAAGGGGTTGGGGGCTACGAGCAGTACTTC; cdr3_aa: CASSSKGVGGYEQYF
cdr3_length: 15; v_call: TRBV27; clone_size: -; j_call: TRBJ2-1; d_call: TRBD2; cdr3_nt: TGTGCCAGCGGCCTCACTAGCGGGCCTTACAATGAGCAGTTCTTC; cdr3_aa: CASGLTSGPYNEQFF
cdr3_length: 14; v_call: TRBV6-6; clone_size: -; j_call: TRBJ1-2; d_call: TRBD1; cdr3_nt: TGTGCCAGCAGTCCCCAGGGGGGGCTCTATGGCTACACCTTC; cdr3_aa: CASSPQGGLYGYTF
cdr3_length: 14; v_call: TRBV20-1; clone_size: -; j_call: TRBJ2-1; d_call: -; cdr3_nt: TGCAGTGCTAAGGACCAACGAATATACAATGAGCAGTTCTTC; cdr3_aa: CSAKDQRIYNEQFF
cdr3_length: 17; v_call: TRBV20-1; clone_size: -; j_call: TRBJ2-2; d_call: TRBD2; cdr3_nt: TGCAGTGCTAGAGATGGGACTAGCGGGAGTTGGACCGGGGAGCTGTTTTTT; cdr3_aa: CSARDGTSGSWTGELFF
cdr3_length: 15; v_call: TRBV29-1; clone_size: -; j_call: TRBJ2-1; d_call: -; cdr3_nt: TGCAGCGTTGACTCTTACCAGGGTAGGAGAAATGAGCAGTTCTTC; cdr3_aa: CSVDSYQGRRNEQFF
cdr3_length: 16; v_call: TRBV29-1; clone_size: -; j_call: TRBJ2-1; d_call: TRBD2; cdr3_nt: TGCAGCGTTTATAGCGGGGCGGACCCCTCCTACAATGAGCAGTTCTTC; cdr3_aa: CSVYSGADPSYNEQFF
cdr3_length: 13; v_call: TRBV29-1; clone_size: -; j_call: TRBJ2-1; d_call: -; cdr3_nt: TGCAGCGTCGGGTTCGGGAGTTACAATGAGCAGTTCTTC; cdr3_aa: CSVGFGSYNEQFF
cdr3_length: 12; v_call: TRBV29-1; clone_size: few; j_call: TRBJ2-7; d_call: -; cdr3_nt: TGCAGCGCCCTGGGGGACAACGACGAGCAGTACTTC; cdr3_aa: CSALGDNDEQYF
cdr3_length: 13; v_call: TRBV20-1; clone_size: few; j_call: TRBJ2-1; d_call: TRBD2; cdr3_nt: TGCAGTGCTAGTTGGGGACTAGTGAGTGAGCAGTTCTTC; cdr3_aa: CSASWGLVSEQFF